The next 21 T cell receptor beta chains were all read from a single sample in a study of cytomegalovirus exposure and HLA in healthy donors. Use of 60 Vbeta and 13 Jbeta primers characterized the PCR. This table comes from immunoSEQ multiplex PCR, and its TCRdb copy is limited to in-frame clones, with some not included. The data hold hundreds of thousands of clones, with approximately 82% observed a single time. The specimen was PBMCs. These TCRs come from a man aged 18 to 30 in good health and CMV-seronegative.

The CDR3 protein is CASRQTGTFSYEQYF. CDR3 coding DNA: TGTGCCAGCAGGCAAACCGGGACATTTTCCTACGAGCAGTACTTC. V is TRBV28 and J is TRBJ2-7, with a tentative D call TRBD1 (6 bases). This CDR3 contains 15 residues. Trimming removed 6 bases from V and 1 base from J, with 16 bases in between. Germline V gives CDR1 MDHEN, CDR2 SYDVKM.

The rearrangement links TRBV5-1 to TRBJ1-3; no clear D gene. Trimming stripped 0 bases from V and 3 bases from J, with 7 bases between. Germline V gives CDR1 SGHRS, CDR2 YFSETQ. The length of the CDR3 is 14 residues. CDR3 region: CASSLGTDGNTIYF. The CDR3, as DNA: TGCGCCAGCAGCTTGGGTACAGATGGAAACACCATATATTTT.

The J gene is TRBJ1-2, the V gene TRBV27, with D hard to call. Germline CDR1 reads MNHEY; CDR2 reads SMNVEV (reference sequence). Between the trimmed V and J ends, which lost 4 bases and 8 bases, there was a span of 14 bases. The CDR3 loop spans 13 amino acids. CDR3 amino acids: CASSSSERGGYTF. The CDR3 nucleotides read TGTGCCAGCAGTTCCTCTGAGAGAGGAGGCTACACCTTC.

The CDR3 region has the DNA TGTGCCAGCAGCCAGGGACAGGGGGCGGGGGAGCAGTACTTC. It specifies CASSQGQGAGEQYF. The rearrangement links TRBV5-5 to TRBJ2-7, with 12 bases fitting TRBD1. Trimming took 4 bases from V and 7 from J; bases not matched to a gene: 6. Per the germline V gene, CDR1 is SGHKS and CDR2 is YYEKEE (reference sequence). The CDR3 has 14 residues.

The V gene is TRBV5-1, the J gene TRBJ2-4; 11 bases are a match to TRBD2. Unmatched junction bases numbered 3, after V lost 4 bases and J lost 0 bases. This CDR3 spans 16 amino acids. Germline CDR1 and CDR2: SGHRS and YFSETQ. DNA of the CDR3: TGCGCCAGCAGCCAACTAGCGGGAGTAGCCAAAAACATTCAGTACTTC. Protein sequence: CASSQLAGVAKNIQYF.

The chain combines TRBV5-8 with TRBJ1-2; 9 nucleotides align to TRBD1. This CDR3 spans 15 amino acids. V lost 4 bases, J lost 7 bases, and 11 bases stayed unmatched. Germline lookup yields CDR1 SGHTS and CDR2 YDEGEE. DNA for the CDR3: TGTGCCAGCAGCCCAGGGACAGGGCTCTATTCTGGCTACACCTTC. Amino acids: CASSPGTGLYSGYTF.

The chain couples TRBV5-1 to TRBJ2-7; 13 bases are shared with TRBD2. Germline V gene data show CDR1 as SGHRS and CDR2 as YFSETQ. V lost 0 bases and J lost 2; bases outside the gene matches: 5. This CDR3 has 17 amino acids. CDR3 loop: CASSLGLAGGIPYEQYF. The CDR3, as DNA: TGCGCCAGCAGCTTGGGACTAGCGGGAGGCATCCCCTACGAGCAGTACTTC.

This clone has just a few counts. The genes are TRBV2 and TRBJ2-2, with 7 bases matching TRBD1. Germline lookup yields CDR1 SNHLY and CDR2 FYNNEI. CDR3 length: 16 amino acids. With 3 bases clipped from V and 4 bases from J, the junction kept 8 bases outside the gene matches. The DNA of the CDR3 is TGTGCCAGCAGTGAGAAAGGGACAGCCCTCACCGGGGAGCTGTTTTTT. This codes for CASSEKGTALTGELFF.

This clone was observed a few times. Here the CDR3 reads CASSLSGANEQYF. The CDR3 DNA reads TGTGCCAGCAGTTTATCAGGGGCCAACGAGCAGTACTTC. The V call is TRBV2, the J call TRBJ2-7, with D tentatively TRBD1 (6 bases). The germline V gene has CDR1 SNHLY and CDR2 FYNNEI. The CDR3 is 13 residues long. V lost 5 bases to trimming and J lost 5 bases, with 13 bases between them.

V and J are TRBV5-5 and TRBJ2-7; tentative D call: TRBD1 (6 bases). CDR1 and CDR2 from the germline V gene are SGHKS and YYEKEE (reference sequence). V lost 4 bases, J lost 3 bases, and 20 bases lay in between. The CDR3 is 16 residues long. The CDR3 DNA follows: TGTGCCAGCAGCGTCCCTGCTACAGGGATGTTCTACGAGCAGTACTTC. Translation gives CASSVPATGMFYEQYF.

V usage is TRBV18 and J usage is TRBJ1-2; 9 positions agree with TRBD1. Losses at the gene ends were 2 bases for V and 1 base for J; bases not matched to a gene: 5. Germline V CDR1 and CDR2: KGHSH, LQKENI. The CDR3 is made up of 16 amino acids. CDR3 DNA: TGTGCCAGCTCACCAATTGCGGGACAGGGTAACTATGGCTACACCTTC. This encodes CASSPIAGQGNYGYTF.

The rearrangement uses TRBV2 and TRBJ2-1, with TRBD1 identical over 8 bases. Germline V gives CDR1 SNHLY, CDR2 FYNNEI. The trim removed 3 bases at V and 6 bases at J, leaving 16 bases unmatched. This CDR3 has 18 amino acids. CDR3 loop: CASSDRGVGQGAPNEQFF. The CDR3 coding sequence is TGTGCCAGCAGTGATAGGGGCGTAGGGCAGGGGGCGCCCAATGAGCAGTTCTTC.

The chain uses TRBV19 and TRBJ2-1; 7 positions agree with TRBD2. V dropped 1 base and J dropped 5; count of bases not matched to a gene: 5. CDR1 is LNHDA and CDR2 is SQIVND in the germline V gene (reference sequence). This CDR3 is built from 15 residues. CDR3 region: CASSIGEGFNNEQFF. As DNA, the CDR3 is TGTGCCAGTAGTATAGGGGAGGGATTCAACAATGAGCAGTTCTTC.

The rearrangement uses TRBV18 and TRBJ2-3; D gene ambiguous. This CDR3 has 12 residues. Germline CDR1 is KGHSH and CDR2 is LQKENI. Trimming stripped 5 bases from V and 0 bases from J, with 3 bases between. The CDR3 nucleotides read TGTGCCAGCTCAGGCAGCACAGATACGCAGTATTTT. It encodes CASSGSTDTQYF. Full variable domain (rest looked up from reference TRBV18 and TRBJ2-3): NAGVMQNPRHLVRRRGQEARLRCSPMKGHSHVYWYRQLPEEGLKFMVYLQKENIIDESGMPKERFSAEFPKEGPSILRIQQVVRGDSAAYFCASSGSTDTQYFGPGTRLTVL.

This clone was found a few times. Here the CDR3 DNA reads TGTGCCAGCAGACCGGGGGGGACCAGGGGGGGCTACACCTTC. Translating it yields CASRPGGTRGGYTF. The rearrangement joins TRBV9 to TRBJ1-2; TRBD1 matches 7 bases. The germline CDR1 and CDR2 sequences are SGDLS and YYNGEE. The CDR3 spans 14 residues. Trimming removed 5 bases from V and 8 bases from J; junction bases left unmatched: 12.

The V gene is TRBV28, the J gene TRBJ2-7; D remains unclear. V lost 4 bases to trimming and J lost 6 bases, with 7 bases between them. Looked up from germline, CDR1 is MDHEN and CDR2 is SYDVKM. The CDR3 covers 11 residues. CDR3 sequence reads: CASSSFLEQYF. CDR3 in DNA: TGTGCCAGCAGTTCTTTCCTCGAGCAGTACTTC.

CDR3 DNA: TGTGCCACCTTGACTGCCTACGAGCAGTACTTC. Its translation: CATLTAYEQYF. The chain uses TRBV7-9 and TRBJ2-5; D unclear. The DNA end lines up better with TRBJ2-7; the J call may be wrong. The CDR3 is 11 residues long. Germline V gene lookup returns CDR1 SEHNR and CDR2 FQNEAQ (reference sequence).

CDR3 bases: TGTGCCAGCAGTTTAACGAGTAACGACGAGCAGTACTTC. This encodes CASSLTSNDEQYF. This chain joins TRBV28 and TRBJ2-7, with no clear D. CDR3 size: 13 residues. From germline, CDR1 is MDHEN and CDR2 SYDVKM. Trimming took 2 bases from V and 5 from J, leaving 10 bases between them.

This CDR3 reads CASSFTGGRQPQHF. In DNA form, the CDR3 reads TGTGCCAGCAGTTTCACAGGGGGCCGCCAGCCCCAGCATTTT. The chain is built from TRBV28 and TRBJ1-5; the match to TRBD1 covers 9 bases. CDR1 MDHEN and CDR2 SYDVKM come from the germline V gene. This CDR3 region has 14 residues. Trimming took 3 bases from V and 7 from J; bases not matched to a gene: 4.

The rearrangement links TRBV7-8 to TRBJ1-5, with TRBD1 identical over 7 bases. Per germline, CDR1 SGHVS and CDR2 FQNEAQ. The J segment lost 4 bases and the V segment lost 4 bases, leaving 7 bases of the junction unmatched. The CDR3 consists of 15 residues. CDR3 DNA sequence: TGTGCCAGCAGCTCAGCCGGGACAGAGAATCAGCCCCAGCATTTT. Translating it yields CASSSAGTENQPQHF.

The chain joins TRBV5-8 to TRBJ2-1; 10 bases align to TRBD2. V dropped 2 bases and J dropped 9; count of bases not matched to a gene: 8. The CDR3 loop spans 15 amino acids. Germline lookup yields CDR1 SGHTS and CDR2 YDEGEE. This CDR3 reads CASSFGASGSAEQFF. DNA of the CDR3: TGTGCCAGCAGCTTCGGGGCTAGCGGGAGTGCTGAGCAGTTCTTC.